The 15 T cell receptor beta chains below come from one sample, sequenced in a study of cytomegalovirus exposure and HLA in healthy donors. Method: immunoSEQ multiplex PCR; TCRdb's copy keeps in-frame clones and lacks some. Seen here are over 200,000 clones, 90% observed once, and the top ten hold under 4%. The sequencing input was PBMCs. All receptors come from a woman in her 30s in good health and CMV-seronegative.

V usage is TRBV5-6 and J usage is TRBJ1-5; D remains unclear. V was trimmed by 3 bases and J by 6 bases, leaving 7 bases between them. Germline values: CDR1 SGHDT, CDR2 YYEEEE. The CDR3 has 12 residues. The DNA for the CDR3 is TGTGCCAGCAGCTATCCAGGTCAGCCCCAGCATTTT. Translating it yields CASSYPGQPQHF.

The CDR3 reads CASRAGTVETQYF. CDR3 coding DNA: TGTGCCAGCAGGGCCGGGACAGTCGAGACCCAGTACTTC. This chain joins TRBV2 and TRBJ2-5; 7 bases line up with TRBD1. The CDR3 extends over 13 amino acids. V lost 6 bases to trimming and J lost 5 bases; unmatched junction nucleotides: 6. Germline lookup yields CDR1 SNHLY and CDR2 FYNNEI. The full variable domain, in which reference TRBV2 and TRBJ2-5 provide the parts outside the CDR3, is EPEVTQTPSHQVTQMGQEVILRCVPISNHLYFYWYRQILGQKVEFLVSFYNNEISEKSEIFDDQFSVERPDGSNFTLKIRSTKLEDSAMYFCASRAGTVETQYFGPGTRLLVL.

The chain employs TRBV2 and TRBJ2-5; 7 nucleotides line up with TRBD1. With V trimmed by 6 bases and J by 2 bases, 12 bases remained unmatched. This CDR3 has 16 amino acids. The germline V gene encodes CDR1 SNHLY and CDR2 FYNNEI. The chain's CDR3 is CASRESLQGRQETQYF. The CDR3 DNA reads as TGTGCCAGCAGGGAATCACTACAGGGGAGACAAGAGACCCAGTACTTC.

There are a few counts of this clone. CDR3 in amino acids: CASSRISSGRSHEQYF. CDR3 nucleotide sequence: TGTGCCAGCAGTCGCATCTCTAGCGGGAGGAGTCACGAGCAGTACTTC. The chain joins TRBV28 to TRBJ2-7, with 11 bases fitting TRBD2. Germline V gene sequence: CDR1 MDHEN, CDR2 SYDVKM. The ends lost 5 bases at V and 5 bases at J; junction bases unmatched: 11. The CDR3 covers 16 residues.

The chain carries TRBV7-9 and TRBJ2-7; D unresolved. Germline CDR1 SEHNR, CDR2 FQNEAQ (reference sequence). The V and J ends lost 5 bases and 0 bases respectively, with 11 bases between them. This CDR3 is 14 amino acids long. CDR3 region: CASSVSVTSYEQYF. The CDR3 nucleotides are TGTGCCAGCAGCGTATCCGTGACCTCCTACGAGCAGTACTTC.

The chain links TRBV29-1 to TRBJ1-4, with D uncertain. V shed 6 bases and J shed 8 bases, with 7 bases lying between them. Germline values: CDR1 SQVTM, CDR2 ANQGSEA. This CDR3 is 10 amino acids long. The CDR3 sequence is CSVADEKLFF. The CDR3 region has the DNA TGCAGCGTCGCCGACGAAAAACTGTTTTTT.

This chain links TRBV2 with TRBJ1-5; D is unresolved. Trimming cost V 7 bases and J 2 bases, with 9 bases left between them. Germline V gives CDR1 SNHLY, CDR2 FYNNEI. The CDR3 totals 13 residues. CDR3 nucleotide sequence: TGTGCCAGCACGTTCGGGGGCAATCAGCCCCAGCATTTT. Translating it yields CASTFGGNQPQHF.

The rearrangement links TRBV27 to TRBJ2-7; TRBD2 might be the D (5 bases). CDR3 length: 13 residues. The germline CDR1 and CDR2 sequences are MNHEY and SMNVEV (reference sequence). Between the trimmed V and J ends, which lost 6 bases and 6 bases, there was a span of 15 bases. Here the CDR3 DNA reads TGTGCCAGCAGCCCTCGAATAGGAGGCGAGCAGTACTTC. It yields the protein CASSPRIGGEQYF.

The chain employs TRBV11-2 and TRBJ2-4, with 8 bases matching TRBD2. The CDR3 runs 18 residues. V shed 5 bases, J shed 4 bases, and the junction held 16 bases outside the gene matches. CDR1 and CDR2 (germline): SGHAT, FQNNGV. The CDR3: CASSPGGPLGHRKNIQYF. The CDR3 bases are TGTGCCAGCAGCCCGGGGGGGCCCCTGGGACATCGAAAAAACATTCAGTACTTC.

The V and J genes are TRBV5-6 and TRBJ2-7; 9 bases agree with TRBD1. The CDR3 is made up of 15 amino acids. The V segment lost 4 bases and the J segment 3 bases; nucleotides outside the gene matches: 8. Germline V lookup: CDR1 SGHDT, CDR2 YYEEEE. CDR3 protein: CASSQASTGGYEQYF. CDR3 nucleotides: TGTGCCAGCAGCCAGGCGTCGACAGGGGGCTACGAGCAGTACTTC. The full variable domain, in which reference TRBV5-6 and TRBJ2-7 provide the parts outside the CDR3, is DAGVTQSPTHLIKTRGQQVTLRCSPKSGHDTVSWYQQALGQGPQFIFQYYEEEERQRGNFPDRFSGHQFPNYSSELNVNALLLGDSALYLCASSQASTGGYEQYFGPGTRLTVT.

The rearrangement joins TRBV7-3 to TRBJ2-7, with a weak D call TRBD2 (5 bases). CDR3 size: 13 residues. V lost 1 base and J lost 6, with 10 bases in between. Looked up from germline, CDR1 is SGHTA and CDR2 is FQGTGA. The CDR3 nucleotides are TGTGCCAGCAGCTTAAAGGCTAGCTCCGAGCAGTACTTC. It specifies CASSLKASSEQYF.

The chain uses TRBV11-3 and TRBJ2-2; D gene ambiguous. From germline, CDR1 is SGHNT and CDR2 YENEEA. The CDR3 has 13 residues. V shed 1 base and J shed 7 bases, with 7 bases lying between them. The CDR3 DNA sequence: TGTGCCAGCAGCTTAGCGTCGGGCGGGGAGCTGTTTTTT. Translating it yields CASSLASGGELFF.

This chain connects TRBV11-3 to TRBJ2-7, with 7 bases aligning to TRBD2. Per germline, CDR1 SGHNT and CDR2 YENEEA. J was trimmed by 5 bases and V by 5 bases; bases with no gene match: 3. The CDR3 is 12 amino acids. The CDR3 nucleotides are TGTGCCAGCAGCGAGGGGAGGGACGAGCAGTACTTC. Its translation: CASSEGRDEQYF. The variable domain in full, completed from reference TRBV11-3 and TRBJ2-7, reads EAGVVQSPRYKIIEKKQPVAFWCNPISGHNTLYWYLQNLGQGPELLIRYENEEAVDDSQLPKDRFSAERLKGVDSTLKIQPAELGDSAVYLCASSEGRDEQYFGPGTRLTVT.

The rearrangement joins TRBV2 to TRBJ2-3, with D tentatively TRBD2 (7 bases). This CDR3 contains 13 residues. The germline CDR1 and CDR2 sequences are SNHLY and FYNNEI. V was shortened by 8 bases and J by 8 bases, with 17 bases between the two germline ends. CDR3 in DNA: TGTGCCAGCGAGGGGGGGAACATAGGTACGCAGTATTTT. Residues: CASEGGNIGTQYF.

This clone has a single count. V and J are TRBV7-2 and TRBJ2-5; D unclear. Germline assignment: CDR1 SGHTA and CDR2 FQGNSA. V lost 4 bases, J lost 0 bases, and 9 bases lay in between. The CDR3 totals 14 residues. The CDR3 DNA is TGTGCCAGCAGCTCGAGGCAGTACCAAGAGACCCAGTACTTC. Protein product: CASSSRQYQETQYF.